This T cell receptor beta chain was obtained from a study of Graves' ophthalmopathy and Graves' hyperthyroidism. Concerning this clonotype itself: The target antigen is unknown.

Findings and caveats of the study: Discriminating ophthalmopathy from stable hyperthyroidism, a 13-signature model attained a sensitivity of 85% to 90% and a specificity of almost 83%. Thyroid clonotypes that were expanded above 0.001 frequency mostly also appeared in blood. Ophthalmopathy progression was predicted with around 71% sensitivity and approximately 79% specificity.

Amplification of the TCR beta CDR3 regions used RNA transcripts (as template). RT-PCR with HTBI primers came first, then second-round multiplex PCR. One entry per CDR3 protein results from TCRdb running MiXCR on the multiplex PCR reads. Here the sample spans about 380,000 distinct CDR3 sequences, 15% being singletons. Sequencing was performed on peripheral blood. The receptor comes from a woman aged 18-29 years with stable Graves' hyperthyroidism.

The CDR3 DNA is TGTGCCAGCAGTGGGAGTTCGTGGGGAGCACAAGAGACCCAGTACTTC. Translated, it gives CASSGSSWGAQETQYF. This chain links TRBV27 with TRBJ2-5, with D perhaps TRBD2 (5 bases). The CDR3 spans 16 residues. Germline lookup yields CDR1 MNHEY and CDR2 SMNVEV (reference sequence). The germline V and J ends were trimmed by 5 bases and 2 bases, with 18 bases remaining between them.